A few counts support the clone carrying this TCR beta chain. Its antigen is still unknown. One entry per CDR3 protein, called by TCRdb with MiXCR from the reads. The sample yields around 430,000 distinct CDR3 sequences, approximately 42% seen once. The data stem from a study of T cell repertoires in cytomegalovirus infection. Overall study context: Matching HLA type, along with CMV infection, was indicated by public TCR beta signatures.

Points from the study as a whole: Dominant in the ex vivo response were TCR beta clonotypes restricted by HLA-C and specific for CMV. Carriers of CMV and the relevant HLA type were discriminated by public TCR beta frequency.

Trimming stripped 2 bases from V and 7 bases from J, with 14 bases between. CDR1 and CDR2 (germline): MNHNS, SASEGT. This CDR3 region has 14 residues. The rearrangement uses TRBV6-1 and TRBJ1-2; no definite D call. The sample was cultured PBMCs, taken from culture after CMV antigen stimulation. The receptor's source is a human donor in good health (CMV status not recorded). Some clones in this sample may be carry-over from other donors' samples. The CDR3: CASSEKAPRPGYTF. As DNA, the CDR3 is TGTGCCAGCAGTGAAAAAGCCCCCCGTCCTGGCTACACCTTC.